These 12 T cell receptor beta chains were sequenced from one sample in a study of Ad26.COV2.S vaccination and SARS-CoV-2 variants. TCRdb keeps only in-frame clones here, not all; method: immunoSEQ multiplex PCR. The sample includes approximately 280,000 clones, approximately 87% of them seen just once. Noted treatment: roughly 18 received Ad26.COV2.S at low or high dose, single or two shots; 5 received placebo; per-sample allocation not given. The study sampled participants on day 63 after the first vaccine or placebo injection. The specimen comprised peripheral blood, sampled in a trial of Ad26.COV2.S vaccine versus placebo. The source is a person aged 18 to 59 who received the Ad26.COV2.S COVID-19 vaccine or a placebo.

The J gene is TRBJ1-6, the V gene TRBV19; D gene ambiguous. Germline V gives CDR1 LNHDA, CDR2 SQIVND (reference sequence). This CDR3 comprises 14 residues. The V end lost 6 bases, the J end lost 13 bases, and 19 bases lay between the germline ends. The CDR3 region has the DNA TGTGCCAGTAGGGACCGAGGATACGCGTTGCCCCTCCACTTT. Its translation: CASRDRGYALPLHF.

V usage is TRBV11-2 and J usage is TRBJ2-7; 14 positions match TRBD2. CDR1 is SGHAT and CDR2 is FQNNGV in the germline V gene. This CDR3 comprises 16 residues. Trimming took 0 bases from V and 4 from J; bases not matched to a gene: 2. The CDR3 here is CASSLDRLAGGYEQYF. In DNA, the CDR3 is TGTGCCAGCAGCTTAGACCGACTAGCGGGAGGGTACGAGCAGTACTTC.

The V gene is TRBV7-8, the J gene TRBJ2-3; 8 bases match TRBD2. Germline V gene sequence: CDR1 SGHVS, CDR2 FQNEAQ. The CDR3 is 19 amino acids. Trimming at V came to 1 base and at J to 2 bases, leaving 14 bases not matched to a gene. CDR3 coding DNA: TGTGCCAGCAGCTTAGTTGGGCTAGCGGGCGGACGAAACACAGATACGCAGTATTTT. The encoded protein is CASSLVGLAGGRNTDTQYF. Full variable domain (outside the CDR3, taken from reference TRBV7-8 and TRBJ2-3): GAGVSQSPRYKVAKRGQDVALRCDPISGHVSLFWYQQALGQGPEFLTYFQNEAQLDKSGLPSDRFFAERPEGSVSTLKIQRTQQEDSAVYLCASSLVGLAGGRNTDTQYFGPGTRLTVL.

This chain connects TRBV7-9 to TRBJ1-2; 7 nucleotides agree with TRBD1. The CDR3 is 14 amino acids. Germline CDR1 and CDR2: SEHNR and FQNEAQ (reference sequence). V lost 2 bases and J lost 5; bases outside the gene matches: 5. The CDR3 region has the DNA TGTGCCAGCAGCTTACAGTCAGGGGGTTATGGCTACACCTTC. It is translated as CASSLQSGGYGYTF.

V usage is TRBV29-1 and J usage is TRBJ2-5; 8 positions match TRBD2. Losses at the gene ends were 4 bases for V and 2 bases for J; bases not matched to a gene: 6. The CDR3 covers 14 residues. CDR1 is SQVTM, CDR2 ANQGSEA, per germline. As DNA, the CDR3 is TGCAGCGTTGCGGCTAGCGGGTGGCAAGAGACCCAGTACTTC. Encoded protein: CSVAASGWQETQYF.

The CDR3 DNA reads TGTGCCAGCAGCCGCCCCCAAGAGACCCAGTACTTC. Residues: CASSRPQETQYF. V gene TRBV3-1 (or the pseudogene TRBV3-2) combines with J gene TRBJ2-5; D unclear. V gave up 4 bases and J gave up 1 base, with 4 bases separating them. Germline loops: CDR1 LGHDT, CDR2 YNNKEL (reference sequence). The CDR3 is made up of 12 amino acids.

This chain connects TRBV7-8 to TRBJ1-1; D remains unclear. Deletions cut 5 bases from V and 8 bases from J, with 18 bases between. In germline, CDR1 is SGHVS, CDR2 FQNEAQ. CDR3 length equals 14 residues. Here the CDR3 DNA reads TGTGCCAGCAGCCTCTCTCGACCGGCAGGCGAAGCTTTCTTT. Protein: CASSLSRPAGEAFF.

J is TRBJ1-2 and V is TRBV2; D unclear. The germline V gene has CDR1 SNHLY and CDR2 FYNNEI. The CDR3 extends over 12 amino acids. V was trimmed by 8 bases and J by 6 bases, leaving 13 bases between them. The CDR3 loop is CASLYGLNGYTF. CDR3 bases: TGTGCCAGCCTGTACGGACTTAATGGCTACACCTTC.

This sequence joins TRBV7-9 and TRBJ2-7; D is unclear. Germline lookup yields CDR1 SEHNR and CDR2 FQNEAQ (reference sequence). V was clipped by 4 bases and J by 9 bases, with 19 bases between them. CDR3 length: 14 residues. The CDR3 is CASSSFRAEFWQYF. CDR3 coding DNA: TGTGCCAGCAGCTCGTTCCGGGCTGAGTTTTGGCAGTACTTC.

The CDR3 DNA reads TGTGCCAGCAGTTTGGGGGGTTTCGACGAGCAGTACTTC. Amino acid sequence: CASSLGGFDEQYF. This chain links TRBV6-2 or TRBV6-3 with TRBJ2-7, with a tentative D call TRBD2 (6 bases). The CDR3 spans 13 residues. From germline, CDR1 is MNHEY and CDR2 SVGEGT. V was clipped by 4 bases and J by 5 bases, with 12 bases between them.

This chain uses TRBV5-1 with TRBJ2-1; unclear D gene. The CDR3 consists of 15 residues. Trimming removed 5 bases from V and 0 bases from J, with 12 bases in between. Germline CDR1 reads SGHRS; CDR2 reads YFSETQ. The CDR3 region has the DNA TGCGCCAGCAGGGTGGAAACTTTCTCCTACAATGAGCAGTTCTTC. It yields the protein CASRVETFSYNEQFF.

The chain is built from TRBV6-5 and TRBJ2-7; 11 bases align to TRBD1. The CDR3 totals 13 residues. Germline CDR1 and CDR2: MNHEY and SVGAGI. Unmatched junction bases numbered 4, after V lost 6 bases and J lost 6 bases. CDR3 in DNA: TGTGCCAGCAGCGACGGGACAGGGGGCGAGCAGTACTTC. This encodes CASSDGTGGEQYF.